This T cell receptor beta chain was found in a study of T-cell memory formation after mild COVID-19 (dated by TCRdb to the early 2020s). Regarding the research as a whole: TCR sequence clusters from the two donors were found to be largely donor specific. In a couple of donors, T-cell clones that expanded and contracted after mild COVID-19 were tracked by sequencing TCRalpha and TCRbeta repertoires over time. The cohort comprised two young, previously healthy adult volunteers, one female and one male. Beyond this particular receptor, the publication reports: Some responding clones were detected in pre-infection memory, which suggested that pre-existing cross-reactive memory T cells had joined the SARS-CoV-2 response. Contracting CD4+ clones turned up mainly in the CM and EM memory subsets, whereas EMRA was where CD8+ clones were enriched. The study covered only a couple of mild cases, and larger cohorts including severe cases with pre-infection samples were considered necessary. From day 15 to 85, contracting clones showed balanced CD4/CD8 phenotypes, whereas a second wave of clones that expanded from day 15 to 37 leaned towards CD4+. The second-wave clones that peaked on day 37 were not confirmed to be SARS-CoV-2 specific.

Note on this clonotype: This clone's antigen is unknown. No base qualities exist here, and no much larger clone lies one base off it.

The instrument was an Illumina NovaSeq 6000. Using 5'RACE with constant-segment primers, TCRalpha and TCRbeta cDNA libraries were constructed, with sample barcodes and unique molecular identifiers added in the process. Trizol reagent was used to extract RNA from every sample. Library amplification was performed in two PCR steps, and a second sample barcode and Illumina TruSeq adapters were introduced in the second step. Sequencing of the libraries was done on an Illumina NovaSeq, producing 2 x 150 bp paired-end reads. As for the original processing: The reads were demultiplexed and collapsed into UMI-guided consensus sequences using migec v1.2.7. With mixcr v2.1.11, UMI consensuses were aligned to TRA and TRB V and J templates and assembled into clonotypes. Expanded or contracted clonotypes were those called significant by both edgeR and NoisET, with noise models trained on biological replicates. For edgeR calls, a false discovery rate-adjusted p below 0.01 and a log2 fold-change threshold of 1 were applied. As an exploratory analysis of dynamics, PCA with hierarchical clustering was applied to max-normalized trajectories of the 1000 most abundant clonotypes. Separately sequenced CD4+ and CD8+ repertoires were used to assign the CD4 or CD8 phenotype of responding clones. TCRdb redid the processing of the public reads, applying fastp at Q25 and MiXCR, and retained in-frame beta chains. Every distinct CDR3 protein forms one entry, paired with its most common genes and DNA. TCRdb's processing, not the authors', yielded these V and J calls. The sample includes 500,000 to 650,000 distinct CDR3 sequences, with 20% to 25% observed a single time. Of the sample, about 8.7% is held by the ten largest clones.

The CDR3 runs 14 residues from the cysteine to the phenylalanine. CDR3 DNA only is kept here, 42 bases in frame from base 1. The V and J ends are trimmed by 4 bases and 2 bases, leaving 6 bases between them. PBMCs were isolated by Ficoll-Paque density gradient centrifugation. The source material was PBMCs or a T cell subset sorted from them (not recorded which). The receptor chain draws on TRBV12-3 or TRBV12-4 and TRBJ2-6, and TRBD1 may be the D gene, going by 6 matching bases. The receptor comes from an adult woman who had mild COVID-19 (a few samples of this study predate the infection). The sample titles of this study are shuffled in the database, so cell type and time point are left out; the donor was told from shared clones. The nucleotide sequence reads TGTGCCAGCAGTTGGGGGCCTGGGGCCAACGTCCTGACTTTC. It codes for CASSWGPGANVLTF.